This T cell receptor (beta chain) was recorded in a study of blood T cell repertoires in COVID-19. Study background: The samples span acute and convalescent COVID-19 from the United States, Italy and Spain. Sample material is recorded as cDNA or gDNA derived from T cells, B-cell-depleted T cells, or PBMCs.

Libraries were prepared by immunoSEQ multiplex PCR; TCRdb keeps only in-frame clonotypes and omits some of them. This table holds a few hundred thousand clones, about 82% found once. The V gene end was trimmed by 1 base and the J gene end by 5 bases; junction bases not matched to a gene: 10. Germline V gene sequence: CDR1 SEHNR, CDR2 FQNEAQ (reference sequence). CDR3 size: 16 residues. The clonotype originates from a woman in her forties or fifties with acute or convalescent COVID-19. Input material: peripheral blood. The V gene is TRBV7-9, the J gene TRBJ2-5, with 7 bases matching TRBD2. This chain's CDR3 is CASSLVLADREETQYF. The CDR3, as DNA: TGTGCCAGCAGCTTAGTCCTAGCGGACCGCGAGGAGACCCAGTACTTC.